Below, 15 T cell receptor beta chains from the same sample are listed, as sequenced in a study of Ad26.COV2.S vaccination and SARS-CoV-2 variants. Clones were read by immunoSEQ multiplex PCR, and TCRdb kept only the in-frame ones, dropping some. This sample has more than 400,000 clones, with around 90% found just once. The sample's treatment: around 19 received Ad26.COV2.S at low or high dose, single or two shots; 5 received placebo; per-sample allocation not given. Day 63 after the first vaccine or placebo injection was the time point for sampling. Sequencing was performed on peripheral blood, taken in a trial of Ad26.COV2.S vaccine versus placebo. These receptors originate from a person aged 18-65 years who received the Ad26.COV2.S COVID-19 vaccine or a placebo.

The CDR3 loop reads CASASGPLGGYTF. CDR3 in DNA: TGTGCCAGCGCTTCCGGGCCTCTTGGTGGCTACACCTTC. The J gene is TRBJ1-2, the V gene TRBV7-2; D is uncertain. Trimming pared 8 bases from V and 7 bases from J, leaving 17 bases between. Germline V gene data show CDR1 as SGHTA and CDR2 as FQGNSA. This CDR3 contains 13 residues.

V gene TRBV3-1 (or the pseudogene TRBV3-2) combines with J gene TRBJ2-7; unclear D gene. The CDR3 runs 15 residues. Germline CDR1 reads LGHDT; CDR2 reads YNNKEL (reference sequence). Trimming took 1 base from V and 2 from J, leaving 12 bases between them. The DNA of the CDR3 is TGTGCCAGCAGCCAAGGACGGCAGCAAACCTACGAGCAGTACTTC. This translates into CASSQGRQQTYEQYF.

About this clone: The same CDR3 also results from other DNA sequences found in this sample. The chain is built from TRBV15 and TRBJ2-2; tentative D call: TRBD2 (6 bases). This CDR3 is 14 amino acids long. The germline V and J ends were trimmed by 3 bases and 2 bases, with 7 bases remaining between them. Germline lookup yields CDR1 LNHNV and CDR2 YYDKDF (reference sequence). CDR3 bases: TGTGCCACCAGCAGGGGACTCAACACCGGGGAGCTGTTTTTT. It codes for CATSRGLNTGELFF.

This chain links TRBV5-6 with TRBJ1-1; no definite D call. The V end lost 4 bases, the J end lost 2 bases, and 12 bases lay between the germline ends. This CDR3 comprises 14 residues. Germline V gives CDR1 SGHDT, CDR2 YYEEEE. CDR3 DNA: TGTGCCAGCAGCCAAACAGACCTAAACACTGAAGCTTTCTTT. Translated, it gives CASSQTDLNTEAFF.

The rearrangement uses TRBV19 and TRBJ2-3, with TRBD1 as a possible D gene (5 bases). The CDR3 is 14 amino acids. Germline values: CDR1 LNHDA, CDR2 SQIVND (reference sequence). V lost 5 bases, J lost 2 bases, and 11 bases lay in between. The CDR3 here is CASSADSPTDTQYF. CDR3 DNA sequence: TGTGCCAGTAGTGCCGACAGCCCCACAGATACGCAGTATTTT.

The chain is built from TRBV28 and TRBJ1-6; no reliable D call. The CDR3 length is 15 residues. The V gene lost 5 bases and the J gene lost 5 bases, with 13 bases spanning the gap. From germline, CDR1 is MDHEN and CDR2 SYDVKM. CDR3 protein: CASSPGVLNNSPLHF. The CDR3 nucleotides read TGTGCCAGCAGTCCCGGGGTTCTGAATAATTCACCCCTCCACTTT. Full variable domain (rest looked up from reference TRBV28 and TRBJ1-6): DVKVTQSSRYLVKRTGEKVFLECVQDMDHENMFWYRQDPGLGLRLIYFSYDVKMKEKGDIPEGYSVSREKKERFSLILESASTNQTSMYLCASSPGVLNNSPLHFGNGTRLTVT.

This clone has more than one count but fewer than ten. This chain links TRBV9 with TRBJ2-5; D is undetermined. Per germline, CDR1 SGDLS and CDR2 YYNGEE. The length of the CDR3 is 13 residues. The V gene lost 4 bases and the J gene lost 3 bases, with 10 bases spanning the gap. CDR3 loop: CASSPVRKETQYF. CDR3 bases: TGTGCCAGCAGCCCTGTTCGGAAAGAGACCCAGTACTTC.

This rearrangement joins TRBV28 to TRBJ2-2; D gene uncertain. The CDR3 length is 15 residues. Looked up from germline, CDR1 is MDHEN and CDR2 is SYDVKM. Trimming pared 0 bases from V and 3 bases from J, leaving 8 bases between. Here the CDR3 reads CASSLWVAYTGELFF. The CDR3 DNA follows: TGTGCCAGCAGTTTATGGGTCGCGTACACCGGGGAGCTGTTTTTT.

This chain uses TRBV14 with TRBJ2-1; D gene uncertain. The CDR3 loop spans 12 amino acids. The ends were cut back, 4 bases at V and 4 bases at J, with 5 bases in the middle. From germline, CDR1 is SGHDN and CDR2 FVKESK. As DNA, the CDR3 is TGTGCCAGCAGCCCCGGATACAATGAGCAGTTCTTC. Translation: CASSPGYNEQFF.

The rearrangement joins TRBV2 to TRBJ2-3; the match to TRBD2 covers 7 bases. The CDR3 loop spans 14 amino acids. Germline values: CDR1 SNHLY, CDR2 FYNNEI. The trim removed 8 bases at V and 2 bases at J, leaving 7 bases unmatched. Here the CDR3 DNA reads TGTGCCAGCGGGCGGGAGCGGTACACAGATACGCAGTATTTT. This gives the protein CASGRERYTDTQYF.

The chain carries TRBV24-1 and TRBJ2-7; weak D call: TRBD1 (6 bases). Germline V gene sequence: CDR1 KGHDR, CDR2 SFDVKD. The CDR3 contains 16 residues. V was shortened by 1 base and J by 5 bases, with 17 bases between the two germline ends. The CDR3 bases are TGTGCCACCAGTGATTTCTCTCGACAGGAGAAGAACGAGCAGTACTTC. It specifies CATSDFSRQEKNEQYF.

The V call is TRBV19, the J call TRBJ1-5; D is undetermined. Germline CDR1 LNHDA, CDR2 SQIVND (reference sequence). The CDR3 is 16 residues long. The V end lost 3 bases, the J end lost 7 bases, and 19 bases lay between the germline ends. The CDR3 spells CASSIQSPGKYQPQHF. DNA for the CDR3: TGTGCCAGTAGTATTCAGTCTCCAGGAAAGTACCAGCCCCAGCATTTT.

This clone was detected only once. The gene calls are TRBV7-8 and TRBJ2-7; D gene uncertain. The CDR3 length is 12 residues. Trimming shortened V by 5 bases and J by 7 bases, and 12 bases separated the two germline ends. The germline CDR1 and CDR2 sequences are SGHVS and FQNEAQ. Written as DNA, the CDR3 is TGTGCCAGCAGCCTCTTACCTGGGGAGCAGTACTTC. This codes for CASSLLPGEQYF.

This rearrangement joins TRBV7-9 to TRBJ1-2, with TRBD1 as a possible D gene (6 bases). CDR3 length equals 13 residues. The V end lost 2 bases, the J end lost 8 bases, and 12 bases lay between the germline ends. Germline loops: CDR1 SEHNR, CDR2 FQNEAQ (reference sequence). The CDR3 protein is CASSLFQQGGYTF. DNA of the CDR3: TGTGCCAGCAGCTTATTTCAGCAGGGGGGCTACACCTTC.

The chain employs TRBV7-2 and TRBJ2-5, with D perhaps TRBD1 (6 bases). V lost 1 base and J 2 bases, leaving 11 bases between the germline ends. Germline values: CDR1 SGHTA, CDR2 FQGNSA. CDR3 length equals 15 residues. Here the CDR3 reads CASSLGGQGQETQYF. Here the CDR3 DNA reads TGTGCCAGCAGCTTAGGGGGGCAGGGGCAAGAGACCCAGTACTTC.